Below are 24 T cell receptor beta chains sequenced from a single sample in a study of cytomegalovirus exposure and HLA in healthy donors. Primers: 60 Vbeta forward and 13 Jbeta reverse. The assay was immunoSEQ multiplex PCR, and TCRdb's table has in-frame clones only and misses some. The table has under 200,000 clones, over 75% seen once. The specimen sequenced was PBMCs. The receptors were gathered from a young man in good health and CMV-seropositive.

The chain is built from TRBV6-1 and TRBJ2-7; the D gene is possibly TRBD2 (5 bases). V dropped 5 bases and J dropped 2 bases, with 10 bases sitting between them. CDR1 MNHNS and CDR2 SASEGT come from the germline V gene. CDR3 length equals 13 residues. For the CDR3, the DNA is TGTGCCAGCAGTCCTATCGGGGCCTACGAGCAGTACTTC. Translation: CASSPIGAYEQYF.

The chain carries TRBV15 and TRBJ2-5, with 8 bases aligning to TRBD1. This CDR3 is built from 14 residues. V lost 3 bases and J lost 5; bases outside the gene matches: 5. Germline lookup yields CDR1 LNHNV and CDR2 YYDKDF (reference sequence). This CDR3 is CATSRTGEGETQYF. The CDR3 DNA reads TGTGCCACCAGCAGGACAGGGGAAGGGGAGACCCAGTACTTC.

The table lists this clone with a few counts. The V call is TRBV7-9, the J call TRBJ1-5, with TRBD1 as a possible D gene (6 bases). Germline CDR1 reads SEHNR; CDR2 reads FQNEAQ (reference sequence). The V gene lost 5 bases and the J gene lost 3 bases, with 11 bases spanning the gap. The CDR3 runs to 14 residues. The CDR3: CASSNRELNQPQHF. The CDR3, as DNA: TGTGCCAGCAGCAACAGGGAACTCAATCAGCCCCAGCATTTT.

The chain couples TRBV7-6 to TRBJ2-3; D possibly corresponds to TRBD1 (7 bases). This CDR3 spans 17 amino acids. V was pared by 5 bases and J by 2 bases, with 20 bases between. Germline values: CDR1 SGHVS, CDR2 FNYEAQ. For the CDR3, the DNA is TGTGCCAGCAGCCCCCGACAGGGAGGTCCGTCCACAGATACGCAGTATTTT. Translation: CASSPRQGGPSTDTQYF.

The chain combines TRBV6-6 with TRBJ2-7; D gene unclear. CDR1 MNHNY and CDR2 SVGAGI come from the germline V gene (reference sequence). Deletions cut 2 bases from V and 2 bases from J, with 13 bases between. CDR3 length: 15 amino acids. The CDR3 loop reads CASSYGQAIAYEQYF. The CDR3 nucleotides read TGTGCCAGCAGTTACGGGCAGGCGATAGCCTACGAGCAGTACTTC.

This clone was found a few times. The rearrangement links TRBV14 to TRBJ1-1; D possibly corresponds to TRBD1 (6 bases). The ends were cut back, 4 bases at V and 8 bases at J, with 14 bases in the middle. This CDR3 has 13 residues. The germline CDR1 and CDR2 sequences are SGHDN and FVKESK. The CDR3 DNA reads TGTGCCAGCAGCCTGAGACAGGAGTGGGAAGCTTTCTTT. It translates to CASSLRQEWEAFF.

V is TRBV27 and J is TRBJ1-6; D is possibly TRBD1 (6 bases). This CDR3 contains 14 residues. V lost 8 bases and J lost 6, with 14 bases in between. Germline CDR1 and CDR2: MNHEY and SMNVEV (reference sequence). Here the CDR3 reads CASRATGLNSPLHF. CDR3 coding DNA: TGTGCCAGCCGTGCAACAGGGCTTAATTCACCCCTCCACTTT.

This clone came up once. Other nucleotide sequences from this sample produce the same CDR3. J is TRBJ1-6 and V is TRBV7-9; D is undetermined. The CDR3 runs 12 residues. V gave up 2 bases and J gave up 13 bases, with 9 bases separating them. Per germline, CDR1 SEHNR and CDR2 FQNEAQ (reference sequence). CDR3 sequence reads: CASSLSLTPLHF. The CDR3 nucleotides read TGTGCCAGCAGCTTAAGTCTGACTCCCCTCCACTTT.

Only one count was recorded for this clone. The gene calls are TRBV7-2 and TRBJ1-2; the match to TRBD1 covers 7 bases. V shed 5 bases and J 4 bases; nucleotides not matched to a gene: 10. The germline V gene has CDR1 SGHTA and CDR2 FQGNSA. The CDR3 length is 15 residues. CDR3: CASSPSRDSSYGYTF. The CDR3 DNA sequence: TGTGCCAGCAGCCCCTCCCGGGACAGTTCCTATGGCTACACCTTC.

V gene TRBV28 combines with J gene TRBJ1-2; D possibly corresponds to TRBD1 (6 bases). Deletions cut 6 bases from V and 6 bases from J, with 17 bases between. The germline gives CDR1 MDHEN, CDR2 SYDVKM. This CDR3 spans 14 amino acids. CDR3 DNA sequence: TGTGCCAGCAGCCTCATTACAGGGACTAATGGCTACACCTTC. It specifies CASSLITGTNGYTF.

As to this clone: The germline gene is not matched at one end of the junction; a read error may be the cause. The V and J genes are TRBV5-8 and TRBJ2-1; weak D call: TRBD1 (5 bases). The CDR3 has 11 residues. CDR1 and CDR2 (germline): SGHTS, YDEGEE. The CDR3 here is CASSLDRTPLF. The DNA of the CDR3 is TGTGCCAGCAGCTTGGACAGGACCCCACTCTTC.

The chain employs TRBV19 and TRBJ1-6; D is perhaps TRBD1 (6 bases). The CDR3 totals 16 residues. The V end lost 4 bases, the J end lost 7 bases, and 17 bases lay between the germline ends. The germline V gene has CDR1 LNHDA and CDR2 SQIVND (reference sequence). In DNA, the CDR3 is TGTGCCAGTAGTACCCTATACAGGGTCGAGAATTCACCCCTCCACTTT. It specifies CASSTLYRVENSPLHF. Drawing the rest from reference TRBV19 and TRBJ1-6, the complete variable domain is DGGITQSPKYLFRKEGQNVTLSCEQNLNHDAMYWYRQDPGQGLRLIYYSQIVNDFQKGDIAEGYSVSREKKESFPLTVTSAQKNPTAFYLCASSTLYRVENSPLHFGNGTRLTVT.

CDR3 in amino acids: CASSLRTGGQETQYF. The CDR3 region has the DNA TGCGCCAGCAGCCTGAGGACAGGGGGCCAAGAGACCCAGTACTTC. This chain links TRBV5-1 with TRBJ2-5; 10 bases match TRBD1. Germline assignment: CDR1 SGHRS and CDR2 YFSETQ. This CDR3 contains 15 residues. V lost 4 bases, J lost 1 base, and 4 bases stayed unmatched.

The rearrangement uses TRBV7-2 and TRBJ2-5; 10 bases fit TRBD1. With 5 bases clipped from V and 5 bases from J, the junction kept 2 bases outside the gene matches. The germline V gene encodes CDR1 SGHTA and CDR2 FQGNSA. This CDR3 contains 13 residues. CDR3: CASSQDRGETQYF. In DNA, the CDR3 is TGTGCCAGCAGCCAGGACAGGGGGGAGACCCAGTACTTC.

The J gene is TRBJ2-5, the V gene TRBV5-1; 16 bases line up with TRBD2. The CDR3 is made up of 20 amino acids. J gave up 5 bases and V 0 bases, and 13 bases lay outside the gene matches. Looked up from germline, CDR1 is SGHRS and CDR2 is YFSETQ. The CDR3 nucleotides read TGCGCCAGCAGCTTGGGTCGTGGCGGGACTAGCGGGGGGGTCTCGGAGACCCAGTACTTC. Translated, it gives CASSLGRGGTSGGVSETQYF.

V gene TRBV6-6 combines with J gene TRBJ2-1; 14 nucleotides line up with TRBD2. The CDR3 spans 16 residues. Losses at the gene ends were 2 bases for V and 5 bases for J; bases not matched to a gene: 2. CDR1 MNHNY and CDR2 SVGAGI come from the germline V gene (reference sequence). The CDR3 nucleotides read TGTGCCAGCAGTTACGGACTAGCGGGGGGTCACAATGAGCAGTTCTTC. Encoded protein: CASSYGLAGGHNEQFF.

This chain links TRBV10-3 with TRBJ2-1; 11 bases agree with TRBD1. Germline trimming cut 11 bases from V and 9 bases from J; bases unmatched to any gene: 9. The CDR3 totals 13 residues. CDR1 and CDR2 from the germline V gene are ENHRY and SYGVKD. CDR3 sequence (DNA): TGTGCCGTGGACAGGGGGCTAGATGGTGAGCAGTTCTTC. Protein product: CAVDRGLDGEQFF.

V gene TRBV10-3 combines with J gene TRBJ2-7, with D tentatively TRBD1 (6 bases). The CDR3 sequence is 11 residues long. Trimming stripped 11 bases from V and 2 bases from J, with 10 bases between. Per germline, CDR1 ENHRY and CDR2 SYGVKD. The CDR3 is CASGDTYEQYF. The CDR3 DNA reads TGTGCCTCAGGGGACACCTACGAGCAGTACTTC.

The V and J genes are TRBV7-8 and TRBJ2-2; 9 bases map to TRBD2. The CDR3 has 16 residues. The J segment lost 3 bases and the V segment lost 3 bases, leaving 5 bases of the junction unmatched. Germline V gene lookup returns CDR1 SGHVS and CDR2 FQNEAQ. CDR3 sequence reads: CASSFLAGIYTGELFF. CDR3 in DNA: TGTGCCAGCAGCTTTCTAGCGGGGATCTACACCGGGGAGCTGTTTTTT.

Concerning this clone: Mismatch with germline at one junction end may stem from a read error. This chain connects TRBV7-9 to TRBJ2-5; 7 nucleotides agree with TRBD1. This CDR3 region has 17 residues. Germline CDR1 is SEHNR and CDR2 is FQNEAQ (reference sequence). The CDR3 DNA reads TGTTCCAGCAGCCTTTCCCGGGACAGAGACCTCCTGAAGACCCAGTACTTC. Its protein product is CSSSLSRDRDLLKTQYF.

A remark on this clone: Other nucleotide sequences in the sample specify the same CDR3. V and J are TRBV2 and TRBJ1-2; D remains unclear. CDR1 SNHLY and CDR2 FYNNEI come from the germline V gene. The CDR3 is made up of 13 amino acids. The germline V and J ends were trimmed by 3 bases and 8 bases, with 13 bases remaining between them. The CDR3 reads CASSEGGSQGYTF. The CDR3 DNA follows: TGTGCCAGCAGTGAGGGAGGGTCTCAGGGCTACACCTTC.

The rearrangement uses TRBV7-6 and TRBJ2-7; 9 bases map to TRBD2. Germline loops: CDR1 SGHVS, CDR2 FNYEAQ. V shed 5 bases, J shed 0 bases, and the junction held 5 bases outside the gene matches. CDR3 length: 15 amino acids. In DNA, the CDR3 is TGTGCCAGCAGCACAGAGCGGGGGGTCTCCTACGAGCAGTACTTC. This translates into CASSTERGVSYEQYF. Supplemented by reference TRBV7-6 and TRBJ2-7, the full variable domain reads GAGVSQSPRYKVTKRGQDVALRCDPISGHVSLYWYRQALGQGPEFLTYFNYEAQQDKSGLPNDRFSAERPEGSISTLTIQRTEQRDSAMYRCASSTERGVSYEQYFGPGTRLTVT.

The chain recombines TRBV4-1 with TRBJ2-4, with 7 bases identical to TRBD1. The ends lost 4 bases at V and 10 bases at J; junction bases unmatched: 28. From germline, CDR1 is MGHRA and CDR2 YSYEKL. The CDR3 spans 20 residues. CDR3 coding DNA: TGCGCCAGCAGCCCGTACGACAGGGTAACGTCCTTAAAAAAACATACGATTCAGTACTTC. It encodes CASSPYDRVTSLKKHTIQYF.

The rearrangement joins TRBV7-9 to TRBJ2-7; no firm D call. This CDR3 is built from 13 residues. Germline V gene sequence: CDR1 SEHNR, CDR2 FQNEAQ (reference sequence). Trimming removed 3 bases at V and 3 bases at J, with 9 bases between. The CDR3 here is CASSFNPGYEQYF. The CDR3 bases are TGTGCCAGCAGCTTTAATCCGGGCTACGAGCAGTACTTC.